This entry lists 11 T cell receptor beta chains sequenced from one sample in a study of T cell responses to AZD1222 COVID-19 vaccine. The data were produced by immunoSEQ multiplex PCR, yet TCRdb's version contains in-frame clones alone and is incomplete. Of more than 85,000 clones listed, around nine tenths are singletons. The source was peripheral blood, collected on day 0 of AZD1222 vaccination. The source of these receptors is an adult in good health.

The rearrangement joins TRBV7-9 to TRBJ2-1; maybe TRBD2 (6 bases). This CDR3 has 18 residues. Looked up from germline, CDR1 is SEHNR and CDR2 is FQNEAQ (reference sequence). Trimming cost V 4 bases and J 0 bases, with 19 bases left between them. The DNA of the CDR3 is TGTGCCAGCAGCTCCAGTACGCGGGGCACCCCCTCCTACAATGAGCAGTTCTTC. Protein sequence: CASSSSTRGTPSYNEQFF.

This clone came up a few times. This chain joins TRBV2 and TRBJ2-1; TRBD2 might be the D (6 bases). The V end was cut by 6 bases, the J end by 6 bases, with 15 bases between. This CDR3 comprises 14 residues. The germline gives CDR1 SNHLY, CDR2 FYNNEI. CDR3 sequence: CASRVTSVTNEQFF. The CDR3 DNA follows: TGTGCCAGCAGGGTGACTAGTGTTACCAATGAGCAGTTCTTC. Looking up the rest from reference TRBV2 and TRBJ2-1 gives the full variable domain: EPEVTQTPSHQVTQMGQEVILRCVPISNHLYFYWYRQILGQKVEFLVSFYNNEISEKSEIFDDQFSVERPDGSNFTLKIRSTKLEDSAMYFCASRVTSVTNEQFFGPGTRLTVL.

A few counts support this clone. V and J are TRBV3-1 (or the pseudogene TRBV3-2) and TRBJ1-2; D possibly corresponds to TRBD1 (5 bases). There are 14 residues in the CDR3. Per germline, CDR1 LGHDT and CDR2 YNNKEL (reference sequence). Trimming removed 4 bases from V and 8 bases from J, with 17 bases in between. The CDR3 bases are TGTGCCAGCAGCCCAACCTCCCGGACATTGGGCTACACCTTC. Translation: CASSPTSRTLGYTF.

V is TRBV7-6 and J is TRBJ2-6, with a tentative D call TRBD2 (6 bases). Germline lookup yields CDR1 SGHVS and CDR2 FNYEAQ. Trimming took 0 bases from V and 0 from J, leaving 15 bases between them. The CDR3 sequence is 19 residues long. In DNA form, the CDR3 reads TGTGCCAGCAGCTTAGCGCGGGGTGACAGCATCTCTGGGGCCAACGTCCTGACTTTC. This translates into CASSLARGDSISGANVLTF.

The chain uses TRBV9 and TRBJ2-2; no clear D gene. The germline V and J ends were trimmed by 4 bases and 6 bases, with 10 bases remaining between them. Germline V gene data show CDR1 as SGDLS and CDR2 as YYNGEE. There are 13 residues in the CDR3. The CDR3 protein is CASSPISPGELFF. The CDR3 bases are TGTGCCAGCAGCCCTATCAGCCCCGGGGAGCTGTTTTTT.

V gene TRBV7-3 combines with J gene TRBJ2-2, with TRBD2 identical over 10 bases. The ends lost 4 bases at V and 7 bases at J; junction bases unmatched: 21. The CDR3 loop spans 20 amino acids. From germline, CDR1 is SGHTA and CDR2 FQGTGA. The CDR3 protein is CASSSIYPFQSGRAGGELFF. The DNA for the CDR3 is TGTGCCAGCAGCTCGATATACCCCTTTCAGAGCGGGAGGGCCGGCGGGGAGCTGTTTTTT.

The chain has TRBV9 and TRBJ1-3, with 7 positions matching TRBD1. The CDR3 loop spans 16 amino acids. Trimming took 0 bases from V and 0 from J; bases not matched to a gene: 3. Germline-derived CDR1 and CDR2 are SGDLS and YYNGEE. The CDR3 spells CASSVDRGISGNTIYF. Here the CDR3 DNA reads TGTGCCAGCAGCGTAGACAGGGGAATCTCTGGAAACACCATATATTTT. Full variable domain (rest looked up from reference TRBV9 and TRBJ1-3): DSGVTQTPKHLITATGQRVTLRCSPRSGDLSVYWYQQSLDQGLQFLIQYYNGEERAKGNILERFSAQQFPDLHSELNLSSLELGDSALYFCASSVDRGISGNTIYFGEGSWLTVV.

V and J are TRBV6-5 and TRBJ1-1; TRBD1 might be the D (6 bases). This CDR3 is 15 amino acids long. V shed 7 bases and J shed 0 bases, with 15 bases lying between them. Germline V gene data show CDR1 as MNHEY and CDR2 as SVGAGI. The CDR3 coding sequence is TGTGCCAGCAATTATCCGCGACAGGTGAACACTGAAGCTTTCTTT. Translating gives CASNYPRQVNTEAFF.

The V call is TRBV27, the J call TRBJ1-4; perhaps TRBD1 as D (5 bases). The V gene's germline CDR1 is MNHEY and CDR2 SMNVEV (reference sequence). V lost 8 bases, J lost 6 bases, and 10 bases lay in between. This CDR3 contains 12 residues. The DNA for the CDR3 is TGTGCCAGCGGGCAGGGTTATGAAAAACTGTTTTTT. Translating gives CASGQGYEKLFF.

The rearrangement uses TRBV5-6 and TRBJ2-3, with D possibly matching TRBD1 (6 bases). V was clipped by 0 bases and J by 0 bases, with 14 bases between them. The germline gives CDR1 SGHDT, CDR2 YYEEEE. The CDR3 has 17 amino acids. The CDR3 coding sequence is TGTGCCAGCAGCTTGGTTTGGGACAAGACTAGCACAGATACGCAGTATTTT. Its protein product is CASSLVWDKTSTDTQYF. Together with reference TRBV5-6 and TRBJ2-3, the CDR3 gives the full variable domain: DAGVTQSPTHLIKTRGQQVTLRCSPKSGHDTVSWYQQALGQGPQFIFQYYEEEERQRGNFPDRFSGHQFPNYSSELNVNALLLGDSALYLCASSLVWDKTSTDTQYFGPGTRLTVL.

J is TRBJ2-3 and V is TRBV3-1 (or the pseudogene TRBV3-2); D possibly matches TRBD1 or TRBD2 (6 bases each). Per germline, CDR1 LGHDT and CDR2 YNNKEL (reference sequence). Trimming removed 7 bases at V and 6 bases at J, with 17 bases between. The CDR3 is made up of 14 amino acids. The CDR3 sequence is CASTSWGAGDTQYF. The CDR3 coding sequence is TGTGCCAGCACCTCGTGGGGGGCTGGGGATACGCAGTATTTT.